This entry describes one T cell receptor beta chain. The antigen is unknown. TCRdb reprocessed the 5' RACE reads with MiXCR, giving one entry per CDR3 protein. The repertoire consists of about 330,000 distinct CDR3 sequences, with less than 10% occurring once and the leading ten covering 13% to 15%. This CDR3 region has 12 residues. The germline gives CDR1 SQVTM, CDR2 ANQGSEA. Trimming left V 6 bases short and J 5 bases short, with 11 bases between. This sample is drawn from a study of CD8 T cells in ankylosing spondylitis. Study-wide results and caveats: Matched ankylosing spondylitis synovial fluid reportedly contained a significantly enriched population of disease-linked clones. A TCR beta motif made of under 10 highly homologous variants seemed typical of ankylosing spondylitis blood.

The chain couples TRBV29-1 to TRBJ1-5, with D perhaps matching TRBD1 (5 bases). Sequenced: blood, either unsorted or a sorted T cell fraction (not recorded which). This sequence originates from a male donor with ankylosing spondylitis. The CDR3 here is CSVQGEDQPQHF. In nucleotides, the CDR3 is TGCAGCGTCCAGGGAGAAGATCAGCCCCAGCATTTT.